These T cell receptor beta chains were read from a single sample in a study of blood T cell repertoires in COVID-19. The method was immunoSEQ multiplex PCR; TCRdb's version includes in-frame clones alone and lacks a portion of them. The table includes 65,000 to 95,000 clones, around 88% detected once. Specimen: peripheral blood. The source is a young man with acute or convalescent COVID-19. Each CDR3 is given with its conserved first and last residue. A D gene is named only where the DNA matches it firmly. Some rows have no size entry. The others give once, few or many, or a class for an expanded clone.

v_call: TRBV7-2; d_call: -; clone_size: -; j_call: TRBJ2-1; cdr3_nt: TGTGCCAGCAGCTCTGTCTCCGTCGAGCAGTTCTTC; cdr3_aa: CASSSVSVEQFF
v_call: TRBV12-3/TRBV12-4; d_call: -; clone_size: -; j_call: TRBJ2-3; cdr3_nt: TGTGCCAGCAGCTCCAGGGTCACAGATACGCAGTATTTT; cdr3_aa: CASSSRVTDTQYF
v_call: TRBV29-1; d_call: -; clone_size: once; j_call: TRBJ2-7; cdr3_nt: TGCAGCGTTGAACCCCCTGGGCGTCCCTACGAGCAGTACTTC; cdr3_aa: CSVEPPGRPYEQYF
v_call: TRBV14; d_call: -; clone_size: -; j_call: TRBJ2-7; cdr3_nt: TGTGCCAGCAGCCAAGGGGACTCCCGGGGTCCCTACGAGCAGTACTTC; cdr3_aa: CASSQGDSRGPYEQYF
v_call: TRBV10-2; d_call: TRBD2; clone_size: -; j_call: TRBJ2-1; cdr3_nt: TGCGCCAGCAGCTTTAGCGGGACGTACAATGAGCAGTTCTTC; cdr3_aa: CASSFSGTYNEQFF
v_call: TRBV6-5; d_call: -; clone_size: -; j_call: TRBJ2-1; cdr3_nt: TGTGCCAGCAGGGGGAGTGACTCCTACAATGAGCAGTTCTTC; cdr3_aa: CASRGSDSYNEQFF
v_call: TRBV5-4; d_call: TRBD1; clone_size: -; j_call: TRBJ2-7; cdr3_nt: TGTGCCAGCAGCATCTCGACAGGGAACTACGAGCAGTACTTC; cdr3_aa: CASSISTGNYEQYF
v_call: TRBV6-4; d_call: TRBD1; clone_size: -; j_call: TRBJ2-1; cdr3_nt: TGTGCCAGCAGCAGGACAGGCGAAAACAATGAGCAGTTCTTC; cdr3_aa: CASSRTGENNEQFF
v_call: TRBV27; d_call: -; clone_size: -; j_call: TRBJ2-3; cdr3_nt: TGTGCCACCCGGGTGTCCCGACGAACAGATACGCAGTATTTT; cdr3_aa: CATRVSRRTDTQYF
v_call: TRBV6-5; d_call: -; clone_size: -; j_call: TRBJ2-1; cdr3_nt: TGTGCCAGCAGTTACGGGGGGGGGCTTTACAATGAGCAGTTCTTC; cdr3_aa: CASSYGGGLYNEQFF
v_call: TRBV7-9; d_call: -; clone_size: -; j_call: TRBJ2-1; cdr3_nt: TGTGCCAGCAGCTTAGATTTAACGGGAGCGGTCTTC; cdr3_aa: CASSLDLTGAVF
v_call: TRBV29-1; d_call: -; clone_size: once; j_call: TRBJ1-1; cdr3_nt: TGCAGCGTTAATCAGGGGATTGACGCTGAAGCTTTCTTT; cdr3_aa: CSVNQGIDAEAFF
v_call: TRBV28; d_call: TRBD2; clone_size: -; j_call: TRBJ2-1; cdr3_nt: TGTGCCAGCAGCCGGAAGGGACTAGCGGGACAACAGGGAAATGAGCAGTTCTTC; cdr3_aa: CASSRKGLAGQQGNEQFF
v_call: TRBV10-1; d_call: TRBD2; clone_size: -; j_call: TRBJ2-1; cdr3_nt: TGCGCCAGCAGTGGGGGGACTAGCGGGAAAAATGAGCAGTTCTTC; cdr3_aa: CASSGGTSGKNEQFF
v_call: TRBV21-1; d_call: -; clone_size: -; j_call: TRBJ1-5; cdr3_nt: TGTGCCAGCAGCAAAGGGAGGGGAACGCGCGTAGGTCAGCCCCAGCATTTT; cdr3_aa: CASSKGRGTRVGQPQHF
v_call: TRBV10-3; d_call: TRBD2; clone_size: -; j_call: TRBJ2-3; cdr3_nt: TGTGCCATCAGCGGGACTAGCGGGGAGACAGATACGCAGTATTTT; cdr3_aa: CAISGTSGETDTQYF
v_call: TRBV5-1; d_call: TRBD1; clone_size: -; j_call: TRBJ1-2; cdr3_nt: TGCGCCAGCACCCCAACCGGGACAGATTATGGCTACACCTTC; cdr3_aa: CASTPTGTDYGYTF
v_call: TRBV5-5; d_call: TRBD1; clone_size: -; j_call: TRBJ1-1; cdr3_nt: TGTGCCAGCAGCCAGGGACAGTTGAACACTGAAGCTTTCTTT; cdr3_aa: CASSQGQLNTEAFF
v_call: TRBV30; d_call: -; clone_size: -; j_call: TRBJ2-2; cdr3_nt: TGTGCCTGGAATGGGGGGGCAGGGTGGACCGGGGAGCTGTTTTTT; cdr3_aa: CAWNGGAGWTGELFF
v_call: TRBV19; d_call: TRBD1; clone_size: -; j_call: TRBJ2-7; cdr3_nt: TGTGCCAGTAGGGTCGAGGGACAGTGGACCTACGAGCAGTACTTC; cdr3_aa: CASRVEGQWTYEQYF
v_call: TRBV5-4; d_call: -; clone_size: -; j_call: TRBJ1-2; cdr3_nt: TGTGCCAGCAGCTTGGGTGGGGAGTATGGCTACACCTTC; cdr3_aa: CASSLGGEYGYTF
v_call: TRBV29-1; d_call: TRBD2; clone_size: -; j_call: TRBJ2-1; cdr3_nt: TGCAGCGTTGAAGAACTTAAAAACAGGGTAGCGGGAGAGCAGTTCTTC; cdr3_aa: CSVEELKNRVAGEQFF
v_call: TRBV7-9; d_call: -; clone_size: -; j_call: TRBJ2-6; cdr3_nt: TGTGCCAGCAGCAAGGCGGTGGAACAGGGTGGCCTCTCTGGGGCCAACGTCCTGACTTTC; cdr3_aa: CASSKAVEQGGLSGANVLTF
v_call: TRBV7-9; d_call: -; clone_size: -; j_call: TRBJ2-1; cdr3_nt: TGTGCCAGCAGCTCTCTCGGGAGAAGGGAATCGGATGAGCAGTTCTTC; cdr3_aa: CASSSLGRRESDEQFF
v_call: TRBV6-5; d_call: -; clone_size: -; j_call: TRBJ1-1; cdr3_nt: TGTGCCAGCCGGGAGGGGGGAAGCACTGAAGCTTTCTTT; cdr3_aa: CASREGGSTEAFF
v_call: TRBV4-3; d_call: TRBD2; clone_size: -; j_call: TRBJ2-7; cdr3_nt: TGCGCCAGCAGCCAAGTAGCGGGAGCTCTTTACGAGCAGTACTTC; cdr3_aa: CASSQVAGALYEQYF
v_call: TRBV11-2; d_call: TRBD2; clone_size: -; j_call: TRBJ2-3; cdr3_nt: TGTGCCAGCAGCTGGGGGCCTAGCGGGAGTGATACGCAGTATTTT; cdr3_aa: CASSWGPSGSDTQYF
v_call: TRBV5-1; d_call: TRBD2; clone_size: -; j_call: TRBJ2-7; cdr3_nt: TGCGCCAGCAGCCGGACTAGTTGGGGCTACGAGCAGTACTTC; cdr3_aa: CASSRTSWGYEQYF
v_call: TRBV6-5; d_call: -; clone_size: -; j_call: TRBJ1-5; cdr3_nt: TGTGCCAGCAGTTACAGGAGGGGCAATCAGCCCCAGCATTTT; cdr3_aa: CASSYRRGNQPQHF
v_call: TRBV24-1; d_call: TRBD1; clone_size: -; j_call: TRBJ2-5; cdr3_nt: TGTGCCACCAGTGGCTTGGGGACAGGGGAAGAGACCCAGTACTTC; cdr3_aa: CATSGLGTGEETQYF
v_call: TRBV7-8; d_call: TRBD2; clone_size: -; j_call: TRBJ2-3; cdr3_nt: TGTGCCAGCAGCTTGACTAGCGGTTGGGGTACGCAGTATTTT; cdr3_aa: CASSLTSGWGTQYF
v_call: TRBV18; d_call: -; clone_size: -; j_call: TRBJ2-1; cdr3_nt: TGTGCCAGCTCACCACAACAGTTCGATGAGCAGTTCTTC; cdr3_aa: CASSPQQFDEQFF
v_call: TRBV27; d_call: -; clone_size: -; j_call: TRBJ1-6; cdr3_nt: TGTGCCAGCAGTTTCAACAGGGTTAATTCACCCCTCCACTTT; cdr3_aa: CASSFNRVNSPLHF
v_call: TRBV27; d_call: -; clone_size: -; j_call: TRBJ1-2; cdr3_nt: TGTGCCAGCACCCCCGGGGGGGCCTCTAACTATGGCTACACCTTC; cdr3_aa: CASTPGGASNYGYTF
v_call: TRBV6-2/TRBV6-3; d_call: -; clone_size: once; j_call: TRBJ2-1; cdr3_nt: TGTGCCAGCAGCCCCAGGGAATCCAATGAGCAGTTCTTC; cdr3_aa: CASSPRESNEQFF
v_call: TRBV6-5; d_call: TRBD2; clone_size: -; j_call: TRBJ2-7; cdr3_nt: TGTGCCAGCAGTTACTCGAGGTTAGCGGGGACCTACGAGCAGTACTTC; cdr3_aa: CASSYSRLAGTYEQYF
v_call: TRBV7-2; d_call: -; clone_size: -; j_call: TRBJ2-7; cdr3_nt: TGTGCCAGCAGCTTAGATGGGGCTGCGTACGAGCAGTACTTC; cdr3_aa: CASSLDGAAYEQYF
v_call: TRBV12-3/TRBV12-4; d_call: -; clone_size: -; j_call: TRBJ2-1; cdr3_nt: TGTGCCAGCAGTTCCACACATGAGCAGTTCTTC; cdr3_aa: CASSSTHEQFF
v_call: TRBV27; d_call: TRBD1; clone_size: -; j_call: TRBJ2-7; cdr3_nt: TGTGCCAGCGGCTCCCCCCTCTCCAGGGGGCCGCCCTACGAGCAGTACTTC; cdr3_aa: CASGSPLSRGPPYEQYF
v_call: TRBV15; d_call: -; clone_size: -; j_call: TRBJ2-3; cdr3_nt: TGTGCCACCAGCAACGACATCTCAGATACGCAGTATTTT; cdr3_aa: CATSNDISDTQYF
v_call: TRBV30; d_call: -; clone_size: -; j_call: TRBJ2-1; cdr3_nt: TGTGCCTGGAGTGACGGGAGTGCGACCTACAATGAGCAGTTCTTC; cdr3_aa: CAWSDGSATYNEQFF
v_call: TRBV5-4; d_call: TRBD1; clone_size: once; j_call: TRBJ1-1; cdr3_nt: TGTGCCAGCAGCTTCCGGGACAGGGGGGCCAATTTTCGGGCTTTCTTT; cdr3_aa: CASSFRDRGANFRAFF
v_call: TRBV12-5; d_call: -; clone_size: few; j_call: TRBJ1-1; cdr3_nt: TGTGCTAGTGGCCTAAGGGGGACGGACACTGAAGCTTTCTTT; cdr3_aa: CASGLRGTDTEAFF
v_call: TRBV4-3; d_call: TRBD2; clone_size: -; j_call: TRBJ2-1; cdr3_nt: TGCGCCAGCAGCCAGGAACGGACTAGCGGGAGTTATGATGAGCAGTTCTTC; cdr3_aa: CASSQERTSGSYDEQFF
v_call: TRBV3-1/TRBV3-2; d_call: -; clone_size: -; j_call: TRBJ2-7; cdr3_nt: TGTGCCAGCAGCCCTAGGAGCTCCTACGAGCAGTACTTC; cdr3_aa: CASSPRSSYEQYF
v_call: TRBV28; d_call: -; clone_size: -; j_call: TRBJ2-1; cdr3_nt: TGTGCCAGCAGCACCAGGGTCTATGAGCAGTTCTTC; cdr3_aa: CASSTRVYEQFF
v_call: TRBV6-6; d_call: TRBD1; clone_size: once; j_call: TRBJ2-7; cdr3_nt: TGTGCCAGCAGTCGACAGGGGCCCTACGAGCAGTACTTC; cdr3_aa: CASSRQGPYEQYF
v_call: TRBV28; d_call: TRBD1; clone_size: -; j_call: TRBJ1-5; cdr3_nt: TGTGCCAGCAGTACCGGGACAGGGAGGCCCCAGCATTTT; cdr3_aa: CASSTGTGRPQHF
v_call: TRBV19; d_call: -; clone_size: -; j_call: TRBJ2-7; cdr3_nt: TGTGCCAGTAGTATAGCCCTGGACAGAGGCTACGAGCAGTACTTC; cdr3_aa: CASSIALDRGYEQYF
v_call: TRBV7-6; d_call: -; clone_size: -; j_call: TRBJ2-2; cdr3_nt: TGTGCCAGCAGCTTATACGGGGGAGGAAACACCGGGGAGCTGTTTTTT; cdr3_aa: CASSLYGGGNTGELFF
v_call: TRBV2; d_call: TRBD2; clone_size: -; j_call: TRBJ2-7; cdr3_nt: TGTGCCAGCAGTGAATGCCCTAGCGGGAGACTTTATCTTTACGAGCAGTACTTC; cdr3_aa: CASSECPSGRLYLYEQYF
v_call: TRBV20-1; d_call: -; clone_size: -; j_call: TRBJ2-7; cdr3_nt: TGCAGTGCTTTCGCCCTGACTGAGCAGTACTTC; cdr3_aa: CSAFALTEQYF
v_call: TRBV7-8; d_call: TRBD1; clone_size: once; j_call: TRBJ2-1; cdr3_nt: TGTGCCAGCAGCTTACGGGACAGGACCTACAATGAGCAGTTCTTC; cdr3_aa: CASSLRDRTYNEQFF